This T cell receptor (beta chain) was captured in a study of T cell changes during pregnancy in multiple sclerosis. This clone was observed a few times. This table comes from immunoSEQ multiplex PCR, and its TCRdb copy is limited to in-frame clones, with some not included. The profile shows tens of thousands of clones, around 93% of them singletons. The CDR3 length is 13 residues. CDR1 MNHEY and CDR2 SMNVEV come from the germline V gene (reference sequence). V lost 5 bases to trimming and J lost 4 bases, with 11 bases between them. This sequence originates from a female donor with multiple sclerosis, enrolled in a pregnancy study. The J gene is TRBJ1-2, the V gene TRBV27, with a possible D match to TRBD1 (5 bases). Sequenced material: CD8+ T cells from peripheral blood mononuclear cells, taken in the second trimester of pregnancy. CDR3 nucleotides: TGTGCCAGCAGTACCCAGGGCGTCTATGGCTACACCTTC. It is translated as CASSTQGVYGYTF.